These T cell receptor beta chains were read from a single sample in a study of identical twins. Via MiXCR, TCRdb re-called the 5' RACE reads, giving one row per CDR3 protein. The table shows 270,000 or so distinct CDR3 sequences, with about 8.3% occurring only once. These data are also associated with another study on yellow fever vaccine responses in identical twins.

The sample comprised CD8+ T cells sorted from blood. These receptors all come from a woman aged 18-29 years in good health. The CDR3 runs from the conserved cysteine through the conserved F or W. A D gene is named only where the DNA matches it firmly. Where a row states a size, it is once, few, many or the class of an expanded clone; other rows omit it.

. TRBJ2-7 TRBV7-9 few CASSLPAGYEQYF TGTGCCAGCAGCCTGCCCGCTGGCTACGAGCAGTACTTC
. TRBJ2-7 TRBV5-6 few CASSMGIGPYEQYF TGTGCCAGCAGCATGGGCATTGGGCCCTACGAGCAGTACTTC
. TRBJ2-5 TRBV7-9 many CASSLLSGPQETQYF TGTGCCAGCAGCTTATTATCGGGCCCCCAAGAGACCCAGTACTTC
. TRBJ2-7 TRBV28 few CASSLTGSEEDEQYF TGTGCCAGCAGCCTAACAGGTTCCGAGGAGGACGAGCAGTACTTC
TRBD1 TRBJ2-7 TRBV24-1 few CATSDGDSGTGVYEQYF TGTGCCACCAGTGATGGGGATTCCGGGACAGGGGTCTACGAGCAGTACTTC
TRBD2 TRBJ2-5 TRBV12-3/TRBV12-4 many CASSLLAGDPETQYF TGTGCCAGCAGTTTACTAGCGGGAGACCCAGAGACCCAGTACTTC
. TRBJ2-7 TRBV12-3/TRBV12-4 few CASSSPEGTTNYEQYF TGTGCCAGCAGTTCCCCTGAGGGGACGACTAACTACGAGCAGTACTTC
TRBD2 TRBJ2-1 TRBV10-3 . CAISELPGLAGSDYNEQFF TGTGCCATCAGTGAGTTGCCAGGACTAGCGGGAAGCGATTACAATGAGCAGTTCTTC
. TRBJ2-1 TRBV25-1 few CASGLNPNEQFF TGTGCCAGCGGCCTTAACCCCAATGAGCAGTTCTTC
. TRBJ1-1 TRBV5-1 few CASSLEAGGTTEAFF TGCGCCAGCAGCTTGGAGGCAGGTGGCACCACTGAAGCTTTCTTT
TRBD1 TRBJ2-7 TRBV4-3 many CASSQDVQGWYEQYF TGCGCCAGCAGCCAAGACGTACAGGGGTGGTACGAGCAGTACTTC
. TRBJ2-5 TRBV2 . CASSGGRDTYQETQYF TGTGCCAGCAGTGGAGGTCGGGACACGTACCAAGAGACCCAGTACTTC
TRBD1 TRBJ2-5 TRBV4-3 . CASSHGTGGGETQYF TGCGCCAGCAGCCACGGGACAGGGGGAGGGGAGACCCAGTACTTC
. TRBJ1-5 TRBV27 many CASIPRWGANQPQHF TGTGCCAGCATCCCCCGGTGGGGGGCCAATCAGCCCCAGCATTTT
. TRBJ2-5 TRBV6-5 . CASSYALDQETQYF TGTGCCAGCAGTTACGCCCTAGATCAAGAGACCCAGTACTTC
TRBD2 TRBJ2-1 TRBV19 . CASSIIAGAVSDNEQFF TGTGCCAGTAGTATTATAGCGGGGGCCGTGAGCGACAATGAGCAGTTCTTC
TRBD2 TRBJ2-2 TRBV5-1 . CASSPGLAGRELFF TGCGCCAGCAGCCCGGGACTAGCGGGAAGGGAGCTGTTTTTT
. TRBJ2-1 TRBV7-9 . CASSPRESGDEQFF TGTGCCAGCAGTCCCCGGGAATCGGGAGATGAGCAGTTCTTC
. TRBJ2-1 TRBV4-1 many CASSQDTGVYNEQFF TGCGCCAGCAGCCAAGATACGGGGGTCTACAATGAGCAGTTCTTC
. TRBJ1-4 TRBV2 . CASRADRLKLFF TGTGCCAGCAGGGCTGACAGGTTGAAACTGTTTTTT
. TRBJ2-1 TRBV4-1 many CASSQESIFVDEQFF TGCGCCAGCAGCCAAGAGTCAATTTTCGTGGATGAGCAGTTCTTC
. TRBJ2-1 TRBV4-3 many CASSPEGAGSYNEQFF TGCGCCAGCAGCCCTGAAGGGGCGGGCTCCTACAATGAGCAGTTCTTC
TRBD2 TRBJ2-1 TRBV5-1 few CASSESLAGAYNEQFF TGCGCCAGCAGCGAGTCACTAGCGGGGGCCTACAATGAGCAGTTCTTC
. TRBJ2-2 TRBV5-1 many CASSLANWGSNTGELFF TGCGCCAGCAGCTTGGCGAATTGGGGCTCGAACACCGGGGAGCTGTTTTTT
TRBD1 TRBJ2-1 TRBV7-9 few CASSFLGTVYNEQFF TGTGCCAGCAGCTTTCTCGGGACAGTTTACAATGAGCAGTTCTTC